This TCR beta chain emerged from a study of breast tumors, draining lymph nodes, adjacent tissues. Breast cancer patients provided tissue from their axillary draining lymph nodes. This clonotype was seen repeatedly, ten times or more. As yet, its antigen is unknown. TCRdb re-called the multiplex PCR reads through MiXCR, storing one row per CDR3 protein. The repertoire consists of 200,000 or so distinct CDR3 sequences, with 31% occurring once and the leading ten covering roughly 4%. Germline V gives CDR1 GTSNPN, CDR2 SVGIG (reference sequence). The CDR3 consists of 12 residues. Trimming removed 1 base from V and 7 bases from J, with 11 bases in between. Regarding the study as a whole: Findings are consistent with lymph node origin and intratumoral expansion of most tumor T cells. Tumor TCR diversity was below lymph nodes but above nontumor tissue. Tumor T cell lymph node origin was a supported hypothesis, not proven. Luminal-like breast cancer showed significantly higher tumor–nontumor repertoire similarity than basal-like.

Sequencing was done on a sample of axillary lymph node tissue. The chain combines TRBV30 with TRBJ2-7; D not resolved. This TCR was recovered from a female donor with breast cancer. Some clones in this sample may be carry-over from other donors' samples. CDR3 protein: CAWSASWREQYF. The DNA for the CDR3 is TGTGCCTGGAGTGCGAGTTGGCGGGAGCAGTACTTC.